These 9 T cell receptor beta chains came from one sample sequenced in a study of T cells in pancreatic ductal adenocarcinoma. No neoadjuvant therapy was given to the selected pancreatic ductal adenocarcinoma patients before their surgery. This table comes from immunoSEQ multiplex PCR, and its TCRdb copy is limited to in-frame clones, with some not included. The repertoire holds about 4,600 clones, with approximately 73% as singletons. The source material was pancreatic tumor tissue. Receptors originate from a human donor with pancreatic ductal adenocarcinoma.

The chain has TRBV6-6 and TRBJ1-1; a possible D gene is TRBD1 (6 bases). Germline lookup yields CDR1 MNHNY and CDR2 SVGAGI (reference sequence). V lost 4 bases and J 7 bases, leaving 13 bases between the germline ends. CDR3 length equals 13 residues. The CDR3 region is CASSFTGSSEAFF. CDR3 DNA sequence: TGTGCCAGCAGTTTTACAGGGTCAAGTGAAGCTTTCTTT.

The chain couples TRBV30 to TRBJ2-7, with 11 nucleotides matching TRBD1. Looked up from germline, CDR1 is GTSNPN and CDR2 is SVGIG (reference sequence). Trimming cost V 8 bases and J 6 bases; bases outside gene matches: 15. The CDR3 is 15 residues long. The CDR3 DNA sequence: TGTGCCCTACATAAAGGGACAGGGGGGATAGGCGAGCAGTACTTC. Protein: CALHKGTGGIGEQYF.

The chain carries TRBV19 and TRBJ2-2; D uncertain. Trimming left V 7 bases short and J 6 bases short, with 15 bases between. This CDR3 has 14 residues. Per the germline V gene, CDR1 is LNHDA and CDR2 is SQIVND (reference sequence). CDR3 amino acids: CASTPAPFPGELFF. The DNA of the CDR3 is TGTGCCAGTACCCCTGCTCCGTTCCCCGGGGAGCTGTTTTTT.

The chain couples TRBV7-8 to TRBJ2-7; tentatively, D is TRBD2 (7 bases). The CDR3 contains 15 residues. Germline loops: CDR1 SGHVS, CDR2 FQNEAQ. V dropped 3 bases and J dropped 5 bases, with 17 bases sitting between them. The CDR3: CASSLLGGGADEQYF. The CDR3 region has the DNA TGTGCCAGCAGCTTGTTAGGAGGGGGGGCCGACGAGCAGTACTTC.

This sequence joins TRBV5-1 and TRBJ1-1, with D uncertain. This CDR3 comprises 13 residues. V was cut by 4 bases and J by 0 bases, with 7 bases left in between. Germline lookup yields CDR1 SGHRS and CDR2 YFSETQ. The DNA for the CDR3 is TGCGCCAGCAGCCCAGATATGAACACTGAAGCTTTCTTT. This codes for CASSPDMNTEAFF.

Judged by abundance, this clone is medium-sized. V gene TRBV19 combines with J gene TRBJ1-1; possibly TRBD1 for D (5 bases). The germline V gene encodes CDR1 LNHDA and CDR2 SQIVND (reference sequence). CDR3 length: 15 amino acids. V lost 6 bases and J 0 bases, leaving 14 bases between the germline ends. The CDR3 sequence is CASSGRWDLNTEAFF. CDR3 nucleotides: TGTGCCAGTAGCGGACGTTGGGACCTGAACACTGAAGCTTTCTTT.

This chain links TRBV5-4 with TRBJ1-3, with D unresolved. Deletions cut 2 bases from V and 11 bases from J, with 17 bases between. Germline V CDR1 and CDR2: SGHNT, YYREEE (reference sequence). The CDR3 is 14 residues long. The CDR3 coding sequence is TGTGCCAGCAGCTTTGACTCATCTCACTCTCCCATATATTTT. Protein sequence: CASSFDSSHSPIYF. Full variable domain (outside the CDR3, taken from reference TRBV5-4 and TRBJ1-3): ETGVTQSPTHLIKTRGQQVTLRCSSQSGHNTVSWYQQALGQGPQFIFQYYREEENGRGNFPPRFSGLQFPNYSSELNVNALELDDSALYLCASSFDSSHSPIYFGEGSWLTVV.

The V gene is TRBV7-9, the J gene TRBJ2-1; 8 bases match TRBD2. J lost 1 base, V lost 5 bases, and 4 bases had no gene match. The CDR3 has 15 amino acids. The germline V gene encodes CDR1 SEHNR and CDR2 FQNEAQ (reference sequence). The CDR3 here is CASSPGLASYNEQFF. CDR3 in DNA: TGTGCCAGCAGCCCCGGACTAGCTTCCTACAATGAGCAGTTCTTC.

The V and J genes are TRBV9 and TRBJ1-5, with D possibly being TRBD1 (5 bases). The CDR3 contains 16 residues. V was trimmed by 2 bases and J by 0 bases, leaving 12 bases between them. Germline CDR1 SGDLS, CDR2 YYNGEE. In DNA, the CDR3 is TGTGCCAGCAGCGTCGGCGGGACGGATAGCAATCAGCCCCAGCATTTT. Translated: CASSVGGTDSNQPQHF.